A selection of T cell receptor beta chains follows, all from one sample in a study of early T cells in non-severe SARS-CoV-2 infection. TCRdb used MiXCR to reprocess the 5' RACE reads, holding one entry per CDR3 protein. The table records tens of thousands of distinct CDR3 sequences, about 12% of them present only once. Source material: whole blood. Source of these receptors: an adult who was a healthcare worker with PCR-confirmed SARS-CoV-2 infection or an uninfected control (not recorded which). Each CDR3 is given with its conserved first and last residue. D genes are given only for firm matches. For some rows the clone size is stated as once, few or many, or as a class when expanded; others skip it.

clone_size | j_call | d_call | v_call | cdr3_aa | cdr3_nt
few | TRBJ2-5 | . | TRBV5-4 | CASSLIGETQYF | TGTGCCAGCAGCTTAATCGGAGAGACCCAGTACTTC
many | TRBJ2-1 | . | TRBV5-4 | CASTPGRLFSYNEQFF | TGTGCCAGCACCCCAGGCAGATTGTTCTCCTACAATGAGCAGTTCTTC
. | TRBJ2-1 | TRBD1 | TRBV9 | CASSGSQGLSSYNEQFF | TGTGCCAGCAGCGGGTCACAGGGGCTTAGCTCCTACAATGAGCAGTTCTTC
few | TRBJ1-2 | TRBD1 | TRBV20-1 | CSALTGGAANYGYTF | TGCAGTGCTCTCACAGGGGGCGCAGCTAACTATGGCTACACCTTC
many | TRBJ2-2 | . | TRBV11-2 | CASTIPGLPGELFF | TGTGCCAGCACCATCCCAGGGCTTCCCGGGGAGCTGTTTTTT
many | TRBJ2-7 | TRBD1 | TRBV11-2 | CASRNGRDRVNEQYF | TGTGCCAGCAGAAATGGGAGGGACAGGGTGAACGAGCAGTACTTC
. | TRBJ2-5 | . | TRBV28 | CASSLQGSQETQYF | TGTGCCAGCAGTTTACAAGGTTCCCAAGAGACCCAGTACTTC
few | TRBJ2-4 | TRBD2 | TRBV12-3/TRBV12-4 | CASIPGGASGRPRGIQYF | TGTGCCAGCATCCCCGGGGGGGCTAGCGGGAGACCGCGAGGGATTCAGTACTTC
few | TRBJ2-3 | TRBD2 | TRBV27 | CASSLSPLVAGGTDTQYF | TGTGCCAGCAGTTTATCCCCGTTAGTAGCGGGGGGCACAGATACGCAGTATTTT
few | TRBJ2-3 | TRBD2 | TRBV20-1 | CSAQGLAGPTDTQYF | TGCAGTGCCCAAGGACTAGCGGGGCCTACAGATACGCAGTATTTT
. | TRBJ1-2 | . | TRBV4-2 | CASSQDHARQASYTF | TGTGCCAGCAGCCAAGATCACGCGAGGCAGGCCAGCTACACCTTC
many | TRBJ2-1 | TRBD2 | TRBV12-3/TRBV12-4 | CASSFGSTGGQDEQFF | TGTGCCAGCAGTTTTGGTAGTACGGGAGGGCAGGATGAGCAGTTCTTC
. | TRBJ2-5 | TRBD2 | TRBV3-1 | CASSQGASGGSGETQYF | TGTGCCAGCAGCCAAGGCGCTAGCGGGGGATCGGGAGAGACCCAGTACTTC
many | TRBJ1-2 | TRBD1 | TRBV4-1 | CASSQVPDRVYGYTF | TGCGCCAGCAGCCAAGTTCCGGACAGGGTTTATGGCTACACCTTC
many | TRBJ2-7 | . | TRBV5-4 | CASSLGPSDEQYF | TGTGCCAGCAGCTTGGGTCCCAGCGACGAGCAGTACTTC
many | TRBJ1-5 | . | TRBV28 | CASSPGVPIGNQPQHF | TGTGCCAGCAGCCCAGGGGTTCCGATAGGCAATCAGCCCCAGCATTTT
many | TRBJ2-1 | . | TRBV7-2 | CASSLRGRSYNEQFF | TGTGCCAGCAGCTTGAGGGGACGGTCCTACAATGAGCAGTTCTTC
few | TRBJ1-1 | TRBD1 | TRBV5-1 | CAGRDRVDTEAFF | TGCGCCGGCCGGGACAGGGTTGACACTGAAGCTTTCTTT
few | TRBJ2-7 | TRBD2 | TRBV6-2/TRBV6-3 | CASSYSGTSGSSYEQYF | TGTGCCAGCAGTTACAGTGGGACTAGCGGGAGCTCCTACGAGCAGTACTTC
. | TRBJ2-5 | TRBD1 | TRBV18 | CASSQQGAEETQYF | TGTGCCAGCTCCCAACAGGGGGCGGAGGAGACCCAGTACTTC
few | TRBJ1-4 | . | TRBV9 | CASSTLGGTNEKLFF | TGTGCCAGCAGCACATTAGGGGGGACTAATGAAAAACTGTTTTTT
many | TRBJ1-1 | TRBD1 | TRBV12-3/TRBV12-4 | CASSFDRGQGGTEAFF | TGTGCCAGCAGTTTCGACAGGGGGCAAGGGGGTACTGAAGCTTTCTTT
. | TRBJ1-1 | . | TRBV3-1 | CASSLGALGVNTEAFF | TGTGCCAGCAGCCTCGGGGCCTTGGGGGTGAACACTGAAGCTTTCTTT
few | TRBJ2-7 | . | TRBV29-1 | CSVSGGGGNEQYF | TGCAGCGTGTCCGGCGGGGGCGGCAACGAGCAGTACTTC
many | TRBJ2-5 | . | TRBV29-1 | CSVGWAAQETQYF | TGCAGCGTTGGCTGGGCAGCACAAGAGACCCAGTACTTC
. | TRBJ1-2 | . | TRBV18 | CASSLGSDPLNGYTF | TGTGCCAGCTCACTCGGGTCGGACCCACTCAATGGCTACACCTTC
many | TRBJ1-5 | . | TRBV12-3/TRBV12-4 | CASRQDGAVGPQHF | TGTGCCAGCAGACAAGACGGGGCCGTCGGGCCCCAGCATTTT
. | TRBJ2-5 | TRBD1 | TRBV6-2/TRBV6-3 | CASSYSRTGRETQYF | TGTGCCAGCAGTTACTCGAGGACAGGGAGGGAGACCCAGTACTTC
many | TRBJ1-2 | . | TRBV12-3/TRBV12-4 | CASSQPGDGYTF | TGTGCCAGCAGCCAACCAGGCGATGGCTACACCTTC
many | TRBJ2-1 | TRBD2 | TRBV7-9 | CASSSSGSEYNEQFF | TGTGCCAGCAGCTCCAGCGGGAGTGAATACAATGAGCAGTTCTTC
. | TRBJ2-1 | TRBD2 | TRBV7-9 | CASILAGSYNEQFF | TGTGCCAGCATCCTAGCGGGCTCCTACAATGAGCAGTTCTTC
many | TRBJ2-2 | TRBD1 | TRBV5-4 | CASSLDTGAGAGELFF | TGTGCCAGCAGCCTTGATACAGGGGCGGGCGCCGGGGAGCTGTTTTTT
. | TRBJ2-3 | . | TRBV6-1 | CASSGRGRGVTDTQYF | TGTGCCAGCAGTGGGCGAGGAAGGGGGGTCACAGATACGCAGTATTTT
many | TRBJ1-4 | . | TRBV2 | CAAQTATNEKLFF | TGTGCCGCGCAGACAGCAACTAATGAAAAACTGTTTTTT
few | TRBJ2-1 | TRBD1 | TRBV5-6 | CASSQGEWNEQFF | TGTGCCAGCAGCCAGGGGGAATGGAATGAGCAGTTCTTC
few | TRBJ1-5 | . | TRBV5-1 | CASSPADQYQPQHF | TGCGCCAGCAGCCCGGCCGATCAGTACCAGCCCCAGCATTTT
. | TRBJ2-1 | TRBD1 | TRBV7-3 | CASGSPGQVGKNEQFF | TGTGCCAGCGGATCGCCGGGACAGGTGGGAAAAAATGAGCAGTTCTTC
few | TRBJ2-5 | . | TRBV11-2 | CASSLAGGVVETQYF | TGTGCCAGCAGCTTAGCAGGAGGGGTAGTGGAGACCCAGTACTTC
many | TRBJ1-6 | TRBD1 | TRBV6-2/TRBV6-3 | CASSLGQGNSPLHF | TGTGCCAGCAGCCTCGGACAGGGCAATTCACCCCTCCACTTT
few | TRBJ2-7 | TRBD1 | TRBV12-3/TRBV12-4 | CASSPRTGSGYEQYF | TGTGCCAGCAGTCCACGGACAGGGTCGGGCTACGAGCAGTACTTC
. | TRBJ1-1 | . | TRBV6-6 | CASSGSKMWAEAFF | TGTGCCAGTTCCGGGAGTAAGATGTGGGCTGAAGCTTTCTTT
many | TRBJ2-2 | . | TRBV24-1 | CATSDLMADNTGELFF | TGTGCCACCAGTGATTTGATGGCAGACAACACCGGGGAGCTGTTTTTT
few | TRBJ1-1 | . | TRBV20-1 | CSAREAFF | TGCAGTGCTAGAGAAGCTTTCTTT
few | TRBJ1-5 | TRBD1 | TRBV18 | CASSPNRGPPQHF | TGTGCCAGCTCACCCAACAGGGGGCCGCCCCAGCATTTT
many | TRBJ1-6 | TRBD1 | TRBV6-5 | CASSLTGGNSPLHF | TGTGCCAGCAGCTTGACAGGGGGGAATTCACCCCTCCACTTT
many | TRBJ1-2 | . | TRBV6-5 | CDQGGRANYGYTF | TGTGATCAAGGGGGAAGGGCTAACTATGGCTACACCTTC